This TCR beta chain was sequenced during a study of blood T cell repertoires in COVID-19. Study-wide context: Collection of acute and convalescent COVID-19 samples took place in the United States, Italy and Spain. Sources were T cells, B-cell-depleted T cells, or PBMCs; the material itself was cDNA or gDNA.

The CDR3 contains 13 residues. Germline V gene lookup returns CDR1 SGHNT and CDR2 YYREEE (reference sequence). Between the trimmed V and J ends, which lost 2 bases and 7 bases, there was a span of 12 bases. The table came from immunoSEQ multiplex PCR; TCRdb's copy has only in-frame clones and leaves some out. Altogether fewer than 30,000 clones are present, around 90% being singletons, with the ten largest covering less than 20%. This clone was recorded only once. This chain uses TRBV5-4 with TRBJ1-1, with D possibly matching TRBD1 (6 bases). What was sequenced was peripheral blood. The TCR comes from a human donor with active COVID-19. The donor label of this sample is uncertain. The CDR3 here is CASSLTGSGEAFF. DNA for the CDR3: TGTGCCAGCAGCTTAACAGGGTCCGGTGAAGCTTTCTTT.